Following are 8 T cell receptor beta chains from one sample sequenced in a study of identical twins. MiXCR was run by TCRdb on the 5' RACE reads, yielding one entry per CDR3 protein. The sample comprises around 670,000 distinct CDR3 sequences, around 5.7% of which are singletons, and roughly 2% rests with the top ten. Sequenced material: naive T cells sorted from blood. These receptors originate from a man in his late teens or twenties in good health.

This clonotype was counted between two and nine times. The chain links TRBV2 to TRBJ2-7; no clear D gene. V was trimmed by 1 base and J by 5 bases, leaving 9 bases between them. This CDR3 has 13 amino acids. Germline values: CDR1 SNHLY, CDR2 FYNNEI. CDR3 amino acids: CASSEVSRDEQYV. In DNA, the CDR3 is TGTGCCAGCAGTGAAGTGTCCAGAGACGAGCAGTACGTC.

This clonotype was seen ten or more times. This chain uses TRBV5-1 with TRBJ2-1; maybe TRBD2 (5 bases). With 2 bases removed from V and 0 bases from J, the gap between germline ends came to 9 bases. CDR1 SGHRS and CDR2 YFSETQ come from the germline V gene. The length of the CDR3 is 15 residues. The CDR3 DNA follows: TGCGCCAGCAGCTTTGAACTAGTCTCCTACAATGAGCAGTTCTTC. Translated: CASSFELVSYNEQFF.

This clonotype has a count of ten or more. The chain employs TRBV5-1 and TRBJ2-7; 9 bases align to TRBD1. The CDR3 is 14 amino acids. After removal of 7 bases from V and 2 bases from J, the junction contained 7 bases not matched to a gene. CDR1 is SGHRS and CDR2 is YFSETQ in the germline V gene. CDR3 sequence: CASPDRGDPYEQYF. In nucleotides, the CDR3 is TGCGCCAGCCCGGACAGGGGAGATCCCTACGAGCAGTACTTC. The complete variable domain, with remaining parts taken from reference TRBV5-1 and TRBJ2-7, reads KAGVTQTPRYLIKTRGQQVTLSCSPISGHRSVSWYQQTPGQGLQFLFEYFSETQRNKGNFPGRFSGRQFSNSRSEMNVSTLELGDSALYLCASPDRGDPYEQYFGPGTRLTVT.

V and J are TRBV7-8 and TRBJ2-5, with D tentatively TRBD1 or TRBD2 (5 bases each). The CDR3 is made up of 14 amino acids. V dropped 5 bases and J dropped 5 bases, with 15 bases sitting between them. Germline CDR1 and CDR2: SGHVS and FQNEAQ. The CDR3 here is CASSAGTNAETQYF. CDR3 bases: TGTGCCAGCAGCGCTGGGACGAATGCCGAGACCCAGTACTTC.

This clonotype was seen ten or more times. The genes are TRBV6-6 and TRBJ1-1, with D unresolved. CDR3 length: 13 amino acids. Per germline, CDR1 MNHNY and CDR2 SVGAGI (reference sequence). V gave up 6 bases and J gave up 5 bases, with 13 bases separating them. CDR3 amino acids: CASSPSGETEAFF. The DNA for the CDR3 is TGTGCCAGCAGCCCCTCGGGTGAAACTGAAGCTTTCTTT.

The rearrangement joins TRBV30 to TRBJ2-3, with no clear D. The ends were cut back, 0 bases at V and 2 bases at J, with 6 bases in the middle. The CDR3 covers 13 residues. Germline V CDR1 and CDR2: GTSNPN, SVGIG (reference sequence). CDR3 protein: CAWSVGDTDTQYF. In DNA form, the CDR3 reads TGTGCCTGGAGTGTTGGGGACACAGATACGCAGTATTTT.

V gene TRBV6-1 combines with J gene TRBJ2-3; TRBD1 might be the D (5 bases). Germline assignment: CDR1 MNHNS and CDR2 SASEGT. The CDR3 is made up of 14 amino acids. Trimming removed 6 bases at V and 3 bases at J, with 13 bases between. The CDR3 region has the DNA TGTGCCAGCAGCAAAGGTCGACAGACAGATACGCAGTATTTT. Amino acid sequence: CASSKGRQTDTQYF.

This clonotype was recorded many times. The chain carries TRBV5-1 and TRBJ2-7; D remains unclear. Germline V gene data show CDR1 as SGHRS and CDR2 as YFSETQ. Trimming shortened V by 4 bases and J by 0 bases, and 14 bases separated the two germline ends. This CDR3 is 15 amino acids long. CDR3 in amino acids: CASSKDARSSYEQYF. CDR3 nucleotide sequence: TGCGCCAGCAGCAAGGACGCCCGGAGCTCCTACGAGCAGTACTTC. The variable domain in full, with the rest retrieved from reference TRBV5-1 and TRBJ2-7, is KAGVTQTPRYLIKTRGQQVTLSCSPISGHRSVSWYQQTPGQGLQFLFEYFSETQRNKGNFPGRFSGRQFSNSRSEMNVSTLELGDSALYLCASSKDARSSYEQYFGPGTRLTVT.